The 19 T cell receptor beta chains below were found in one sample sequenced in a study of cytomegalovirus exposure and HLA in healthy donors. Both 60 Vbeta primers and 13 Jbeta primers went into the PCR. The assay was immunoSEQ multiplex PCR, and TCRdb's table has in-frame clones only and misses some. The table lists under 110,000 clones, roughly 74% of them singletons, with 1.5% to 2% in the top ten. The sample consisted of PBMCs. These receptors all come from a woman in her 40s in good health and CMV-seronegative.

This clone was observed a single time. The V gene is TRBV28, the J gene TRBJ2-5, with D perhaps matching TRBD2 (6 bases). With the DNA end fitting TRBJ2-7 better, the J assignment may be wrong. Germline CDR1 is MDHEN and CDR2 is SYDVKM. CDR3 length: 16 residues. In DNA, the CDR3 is TGTGCCAGCAGTCCTCCCGGCGGGACTGTTGGGTACGAGCAGTACTTC. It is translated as CASSPPGGTVGYEQYF.

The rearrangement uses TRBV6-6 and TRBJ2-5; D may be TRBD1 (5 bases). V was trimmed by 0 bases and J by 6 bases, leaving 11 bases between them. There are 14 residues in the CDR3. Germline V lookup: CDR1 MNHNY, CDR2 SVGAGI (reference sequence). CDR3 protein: CASSYSDTQKTQYF. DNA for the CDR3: TGTGCCAGCAGTTACTCGGACACACAAAAGACCCAGTACTTC.

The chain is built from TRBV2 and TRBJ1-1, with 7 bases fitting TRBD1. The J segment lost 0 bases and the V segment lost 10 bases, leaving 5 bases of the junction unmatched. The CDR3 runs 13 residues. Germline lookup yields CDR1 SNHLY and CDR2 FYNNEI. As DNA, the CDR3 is TGTGCCACCACGGACAGGCTGAACACTGAAGCTTTCTTT. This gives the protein CATTDRLNTEAFF. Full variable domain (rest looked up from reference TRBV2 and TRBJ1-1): EPEVTQTPSHQVTQMGQEVILRCVPISNHLYFYWYRQILGQKVEFLVSFYNNEISEKSEIFDDQFSVERPDGSNFTLKIRSTKLEDSAMYFCATTDRLNTEAFFGQGTRLTVV.

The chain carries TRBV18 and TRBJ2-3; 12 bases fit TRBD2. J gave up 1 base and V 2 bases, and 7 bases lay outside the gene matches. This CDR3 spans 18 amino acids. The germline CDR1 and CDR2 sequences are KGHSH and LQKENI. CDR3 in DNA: TGTGCCAGCTCACCAAACCTAGCGGGGGGGCCGGGCACAGATACGCAGTATTTT. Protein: CASSPNLAGGPGTDTQYF.

CDR3 sequence (DNA): TGTGCCACCCAAGAGGACAAAGCTTTCTTT. It yields the protein CATQEDKAFF. The chain joins TRBV2 to TRBJ1-1; D is possibly TRBD1 (5 bases). This CDR3 spans 10 amino acids. Trimming pared 10 bases from V and 9 bases from J, leaving 12 bases between. Germline V CDR1 and CDR2: SNHLY, FYNNEI.

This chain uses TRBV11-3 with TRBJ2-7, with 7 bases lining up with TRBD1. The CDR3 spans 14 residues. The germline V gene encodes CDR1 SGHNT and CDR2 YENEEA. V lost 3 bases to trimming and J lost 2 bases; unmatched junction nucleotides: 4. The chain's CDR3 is CASSLGTAPYEQYF. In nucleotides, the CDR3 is TGTGCCAGCAGCTTGGGGACAGCCCCCTACGAGCAGTACTTC.

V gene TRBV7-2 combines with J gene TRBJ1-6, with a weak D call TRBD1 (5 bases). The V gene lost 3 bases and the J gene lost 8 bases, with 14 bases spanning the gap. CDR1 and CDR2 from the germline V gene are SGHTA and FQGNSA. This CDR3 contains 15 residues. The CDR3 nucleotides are TGTGCCAGCAGCTTCTGGAGGGGTCTGGATTCACCCCTCCACTTT. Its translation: CASSFWRGLDSPLHF.

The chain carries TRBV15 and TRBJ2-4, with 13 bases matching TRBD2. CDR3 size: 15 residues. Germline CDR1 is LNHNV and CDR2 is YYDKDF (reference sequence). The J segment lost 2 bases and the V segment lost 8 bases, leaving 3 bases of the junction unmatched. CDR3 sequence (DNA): TGTGCCACCGGGACTAGCGGGATTACCAAAAACATTCAGTACTTC. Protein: CATGTSGITKNIQYF.

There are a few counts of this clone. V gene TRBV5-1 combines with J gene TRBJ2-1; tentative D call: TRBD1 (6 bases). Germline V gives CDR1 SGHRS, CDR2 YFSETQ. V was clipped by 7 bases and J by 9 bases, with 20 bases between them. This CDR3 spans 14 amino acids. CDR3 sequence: CASHGGPSSPEQFF. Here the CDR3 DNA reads TGCGCCAGCCATGGGGGCCCCAGTAGTCCTGAGCAGTTCTTC.

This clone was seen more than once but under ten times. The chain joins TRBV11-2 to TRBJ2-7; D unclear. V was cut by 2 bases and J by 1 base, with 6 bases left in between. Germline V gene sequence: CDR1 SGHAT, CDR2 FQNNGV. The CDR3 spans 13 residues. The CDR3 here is CASSLSLSYEQYF. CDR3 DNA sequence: TGTGCCAGCAGCTTATCGTTGTCCTACGAGCAGTACTTC.

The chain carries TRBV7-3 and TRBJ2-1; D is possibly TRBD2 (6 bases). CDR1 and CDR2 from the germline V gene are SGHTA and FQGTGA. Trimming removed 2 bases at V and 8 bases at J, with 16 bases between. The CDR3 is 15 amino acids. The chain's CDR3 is CASSLLGGVNDEQFF. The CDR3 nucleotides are TGTGCCAGCAGCTTATTAGGCGGGGTTAACGATGAGCAGTTCTTC.

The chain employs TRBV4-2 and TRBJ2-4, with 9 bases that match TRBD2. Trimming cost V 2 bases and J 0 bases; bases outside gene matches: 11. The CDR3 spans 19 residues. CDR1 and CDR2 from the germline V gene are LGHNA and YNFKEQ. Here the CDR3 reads CASSQQVGGGGIAKNIQYF. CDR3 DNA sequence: TGTGCCAGCAGCCAACAGGTGGGCGGGGGGGGGATAGCCAAAAACATTCAGTACTTC.

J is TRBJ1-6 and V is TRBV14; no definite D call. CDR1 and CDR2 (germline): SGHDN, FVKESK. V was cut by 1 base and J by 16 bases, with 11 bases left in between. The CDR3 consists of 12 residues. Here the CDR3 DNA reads TGTGCCAGCAGCCAAGCCGGGATGCTTCTCCACTTT. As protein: CASSQAGMLLHF. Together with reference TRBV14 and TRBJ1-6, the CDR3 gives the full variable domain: EAGVTQFPSHSVIEKGQTVTLRCDPISGHDNLYWYRRVMGKEIKFLLHFVKESKQDESGMPNNRFLAERTGGTYSTLKVQPAELEDSGVYFCASSQAGMLLHFGNGTRLTVT.

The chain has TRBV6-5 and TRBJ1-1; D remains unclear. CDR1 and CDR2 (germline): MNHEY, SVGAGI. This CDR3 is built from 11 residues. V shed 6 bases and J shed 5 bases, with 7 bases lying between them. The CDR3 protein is CASSWLTEAFF. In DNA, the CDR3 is TGTGCCAGCAGCTGGCTTACTGAAGCTTTCTTT.

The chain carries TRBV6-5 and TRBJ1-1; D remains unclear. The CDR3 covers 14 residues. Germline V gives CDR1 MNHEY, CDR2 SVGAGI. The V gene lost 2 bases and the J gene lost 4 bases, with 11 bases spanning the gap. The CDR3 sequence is CASSYTGVGTEAFF. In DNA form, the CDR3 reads TGTGCCAGCAGTTACACGGGTGTGGGCACTGAAGCTTTCTTT.

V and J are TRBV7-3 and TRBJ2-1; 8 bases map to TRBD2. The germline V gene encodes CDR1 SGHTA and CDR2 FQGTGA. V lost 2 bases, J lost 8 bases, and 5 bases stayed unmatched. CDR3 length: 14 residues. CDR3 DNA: TGTGCCAGCAGCTTAGCGGGAGGAAGGGATGAGCAGTTCTTC. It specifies CASSLAGGRDEQFF.

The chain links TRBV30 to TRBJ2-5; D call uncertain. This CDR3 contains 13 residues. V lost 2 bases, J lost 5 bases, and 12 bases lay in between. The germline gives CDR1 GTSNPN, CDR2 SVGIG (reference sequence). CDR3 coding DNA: TGTGCCTGGAGTCGTAATTGGGCCGAGACCCAGTACTTC. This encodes CAWSRNWAETQYF.

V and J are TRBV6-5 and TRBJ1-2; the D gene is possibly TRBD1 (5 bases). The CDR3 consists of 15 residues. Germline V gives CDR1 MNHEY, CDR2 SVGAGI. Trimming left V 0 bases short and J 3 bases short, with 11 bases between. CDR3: CASSYSSREDYGYTF. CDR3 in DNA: TGTGCCAGCAGTTACTCTTCCAGGGAAGACTATGGCTACACCTTC.

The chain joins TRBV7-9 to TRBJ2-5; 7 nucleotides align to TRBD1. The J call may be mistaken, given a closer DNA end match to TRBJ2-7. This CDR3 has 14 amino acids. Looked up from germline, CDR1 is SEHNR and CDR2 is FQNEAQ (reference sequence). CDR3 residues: CASTSTGKTYEQYF. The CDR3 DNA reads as TGTGCCAGCACCTCGACAGGGAAAACCTACGAGCAGTACTTC.